A single sample gave rise to the 8 T cell receptor beta chains below, sequenced in a study of shared clonotypes between healthy human individuals (TCRdb year 2020). Library generation was performed with the immunoSEQ multiplex PCR assay. This immuneACCESS table, as held by TCRdb, lists in-frame sequences with V and J called but not all clones. Of the missing ones, under half trace to an unresolved V gene in checked studies; the others have no known cause. The sample records 800,000 to 1,200,000 clones, approximately 78% of which are singletons. The ten largest clones take up roughly 0.56% of the sample. Sequencing was carried out using memory CD4+ T cells from PBMCs. Taken with the paper, the label for cell subset or site translates to: CD45RA-negative fraction. The receptors shown here come from a man aged 18 to 35 in good health. Some clones in this sample may be carry-over from other donors' samples.

The gene calls are TRBV10-3 and TRBJ2-1; a possible D gene is TRBD2 (6 bases). The CDR3 extends over 14 amino acids. V was pared by 3 bases and J by 3 bases, with 9 bases between. Germline V gene lookup returns CDR1 ENHRY and CDR2 SYGVKD. The CDR3 DNA is TGTGCCATCAGTGATCGGGGGATCTACAATGAGCAGTTCTTC. The encoded protein is CAISDRGIYNEQFF.

This chain connects TRBV18 to TRBJ2-1, with 15 bases lining up with TRBD2. The germline CDR1 and CDR2 sequences are KGHSH and LQKENI. J was trimmed by 8 bases and V by 3 bases; bases with no gene match: 8. The CDR3 is 17 residues long. The DNA of the CDR3 is TGTGCCAGCTCACCTCGATCCGGACTAGCGGGAGGGGATGAGCAGTTCTTC. Amino acids: CASSPRSGLAGGDEQFF.

This clone was recorded once. This chain uses TRBV6-5 with TRBJ1-1, with D unclear. Germline loops: CDR1 MNHEY, CDR2 SVGAGI. V shed 8 bases and J shed 3 bases, with 10 bases lying between them. This CDR3 has 12 residues. The CDR3 DNA reads TGTGCCAGCCACGATTTGCACACTGAAGCTTTCTTT. It codes for CASHDLHTEAFF.

The gene calls are TRBV27 and TRBJ1-5; 9 positions agree with TRBD1. V dropped 4 bases and J dropped 4; count of bases not matched to a gene: 2. CDR1 is MNHEY and CDR2 is SMNVEV in the germline V gene (reference sequence). This CDR3 comprises 14 residues. This chain's CDR3 is CASSWDRVNQPQHF. CDR3 coding DNA: TGTGCCAGCAGTTGGGACAGGGTTAATCAGCCCCAGCATTTT.

The chain has TRBV11-2 and TRBJ1-2, with D unclear. The length of the CDR3 is 14 residues. Germline loops: CDR1 SGHAT, CDR2 FQNNGV. V was trimmed by 0 bases and J by 7 bases, leaving 12 bases between them. The CDR3 bases are TGTGCCAGCAGCTTAGATCCGGGCCATGCTGGCTACACCTTC. Protein: CASSLDPGHAGYTF.

V and J are TRBV7-3 and TRBJ2-5; D possibly corresponds to TRBD1 (6 bases). The CDR3 runs 16 residues. Trimming pared 2 bases from V and 7 bases from J, leaving 20 bases between. CDR1 is SGHTA and CDR2 is FQGTGA in the germline V gene. CDR3 nucleotides: TGTGCCAGCAGCTTAGGGACACAAGGCAGGGTGGGGACCCAGTACTTC. This codes for CASSLGTQGRVGTQYF. The variable domain in full, completed from reference TRBV7-3 and TRBJ2-5, reads GAGVSQTPSNKVTEKGKYVELRCDPISGHTALYWYRQSLGQGPEFLIYFQGTGAADDSGLPNDRFFAVRPEGSVSTLKIQRTERGDSAVYLCASSLGTQGRVGTQYFGPGTRLLVL.

V is TRBV6-1 and J is TRBJ2-7, with TRBD2 identical over 13 bases. This CDR3 region has 15 residues. The trim removed 6 bases at V and 3 bases at J, leaving 5 bases unmatched. The germline V gene encodes CDR1 MNHNS and CDR2 SASEGT. CDR3 sequence: CASRGTSGVSYEQYF. The CDR3 DNA reads as TGTGCCAGCAGAGGGACTAGCGGGGTAAGCTACGAGCAGTACTTC.

The sample holds one count of this clone. The chain employs TRBV5-1 and TRBJ1-1; no clear D gene. V lost 0 bases, J lost 1 base, and 13 bases lay in between. The CDR3 covers 16 residues. Germline V gives CDR1 SGHRS, CDR2 YFSETQ. DNA for the CDR3: TGCGCCAGCAGCTTGGGTTCCTGGAGGGCGAACACTGAAGCTTTCTTT. It specifies CASSLGSWRANTEAFF.